The clone carrying this T cell receptor beta chain has just a few counts. Its target is unknown. This sample stems from a study of T-cell memory formation after mild COVID-19. Study observations and caveats: The pre-infection memory compartment contained some responding clones, suggesting cross-reactive memory joined. Later expanders leaned toward CD4+, whereas clones contracting from day 15 to 85 were balanced CD4/CD8. Whether day 37 second-wave clones are SARS-CoV-2-specific was not confirmed.

Amplification by 5'RACE using constant-segment primers produced TCR alpha and TCR beta cDNA libraries that carried sample barcodes and UMIs. Via MiXCR, TCRdb re-called the 5' RACE reads, giving one row per CDR3 protein. Of approximately 580,000 distinct CDR3 sequences listed, about a fifth are singletons. V was pared by 4 bases and J by 8 bases, with 9 bases between. Germline CDR1 is SGHRS and CDR2 is YFSETQ. The CDR3 spans 12 residues. The chain carries TRBV5-1 and TRBJ2-2; no reliable D call. The sequence derives from an adult woman who had mild COVID-19 (a few samples of this study predate the infection). Cell type and time point are not known. Material for sequencing was PBMCs or a T cell subset sorted from them (not recorded which). CDR3 in amino acids: CASSRGSGELFF. CDR3 bases: TGCGCCAGCAGCCGCGGCAGTGGGGAGCTGTTTTTT.